This is a list of T cell receptor beta chains from one sample in a study of CD8+CD57+ T cells in acquired aplastic anemia. One entry per CDR3 protein, called by TCRdb with MiXCR from the reads. The sample consists of around 430,000 distinct CDR3 sequences, about a third of them appearing once. The sequencing input was sorted CD4+, CD8+, or CD8+CD57+ T cells (not recorded which) from PBMCs. Receptors were obtained from a human donor with aplastic anemia. Each CDR3 is given with its conserved first and last residue. A D gene is named only where the DNA matches it firmly. The size of a clone is reported for some rows only, either as once, few or many, or as a class for expanded clones.

d_call: NA; v_call: TRBV20-1; clone_size: few; j_call: TRBJ2-2; cdr3_aa: CSARFAPGELFF; cdr3_nt: TGCAGTGCTAGGTTTGCCCCCGGGGAGCTGTTTTTT
d_call: TRBD2; v_call: TRBV20-1; clone_size: NA; j_call: TRBJ2-3; cdr3_aa: CSARDQLAGGLFVADTQYF; cdr3_nt: TGCAGTGCTAGAGACCAACTAGCGGGAGGGCTTTTTGTAGCAGATACGCAGTATTTT
d_call: TRBD1; v_call: TRBV2; clone_size: many; j_call: TRBJ1-4; cdr3_aa: CASSGTGSNEKLFF; cdr3_nt: TGTGCCAGCAGCGGGACAGGCTCTAATGAAAAACTGTTTTTT
d_call: TRBD1; v_call: TRBV10-3; clone_size: NA; j_call: TRBJ1-4; cdr3_aa: CAISDGQGPEKLFF; cdr3_nt: TGTGCCATCAGTGATGGACAGGGCCCGGAAAAACTGTTTTTT
d_call: TRBD1; v_call: TRBV4-2; clone_size: few; j_call: TRBJ1-6; cdr3_aa: CASSQEVAGGNYNSPLHF; cdr3_nt: TGTGCCAGCAGCCAAGAAGTGGCAGGGGGTAACTATAATTCACCCCTCCACTTT
d_call: TRBD1; v_call: TRBV19; clone_size: many; j_call: TRBJ1-5; cdr3_aa: CASSNLGGQPQHF; cdr3_nt: TGTGCCAGTAGCAATTTAGGGGGCCAGCCCCAGCATTTT
d_call: NA; v_call: TRBV20-1; clone_size: NA; j_call: TRBJ2-3; cdr3_aa: CSARATTDTQYF; cdr3_nt: TGCAGTGCCCGGGCCACCACAGATACGCAGTATTTT
d_call: NA; v_call: TRBV5-1; clone_size: NA; j_call: TRBJ1-4; cdr3_aa: CASSYPYEKLFF; cdr3_nt: TGCGCCAGCAGCTACCCGTATGAAAAACTGTTTTTT
d_call: NA; v_call: TRBV11-2; clone_size: NA; j_call: TRBJ1-6; cdr3_aa: CASSPDILGSSYNSPPHF; cdr3_nt: TGTGCCAGCAGCCCGGACATTCTGGGGAGCTCCTATAATTCACCCCCCCACTTT
d_call: NA; v_call: TRBV12-3/TRBV12-4; clone_size: many; j_call: TRBJ2-7; cdr3_aa: CASNRGGSYEQYF; cdr3_nt: TGTGCCAGCAACAGGGGGGGGTCCTACGAGCAGTACTTC
d_call: TRBD1; v_call: TRBV12-3/TRBV12-4; clone_size: NA; j_call: TRBJ1-2; cdr3_aa: CASSQGATHGYTF; cdr3_nt: TGTGCCAGCAGTCAGGGGGCCACCCATGGCTACACCTTC
d_call: TRBD1; v_call: TRBV4-2; clone_size: few; j_call: TRBJ2-2; cdr3_aa: CASSQERQGRRRTGELFF; cdr3_nt: TGTGCCAGCAGCCAAGAACGACAGGGGAGGCGTCGCACCGGGGAGCTGTTTTTT
d_call: TRBD1; v_call: TRBV11-2; clone_size: NA; j_call: TRBJ1-2; cdr3_aa: CASSLDRGQGAFGYTF; cdr3_nt: TGTGCCAGCAGCTTAGATCGAGGACAGGGGGCCTTTGGCTACACCTTC
d_call: NA; v_call: TRBV19; clone_size: many; j_call: TRBJ1-1; cdr3_aa: CASSIDSREAFF; cdr3_nt: TGTGCCAGTAGTATTGATTCCCGTGAAGCTTTCTTT
d_call: NA; v_call: TRBV4-1; clone_size: NA; j_call: TRBJ2-7; cdr3_aa: CASSHNSEIRYEQYF; cdr3_nt: TGCGCCAGCAGCCATAATAGCGAGATACGCTACGAGCAGTACTTC
d_call: NA; v_call: TRBV9; clone_size: NA; j_call: TRBJ2-3; cdr3_aa: CASSAWDRTDTQYF; cdr3_nt: TGTGCCAGCAGCGCTTGGGACCGTACAGATACGCAGTATTTT
d_call: TRBD2; v_call: TRBV20-1; clone_size: many; j_call: TRBJ2-7; cdr3_aa: CSAARAGAHYEQYF; cdr3_nt: TGCAGTGCGGCTAGGGCGGGAGCGCACTACGAGCAGTACTTC
d_call: NA; v_call: TRBV2; clone_size: NA; j_call: TRBJ1-3; cdr3_aa: CASSFLRQLNTIYF; cdr3_nt: TGTGCCAGCAGTTTTCTAAGGCAGCTAAACACCATATATTTT
d_call: NA; v_call: TRBV5-1; clone_size: NA; j_call: TRBJ2-1; cdr3_aa: CASSFNWADEQFF; cdr3_nt: TGCGCCAGCAGCTTCAATTGGGCAGATGAGCAGTTCTTC
d_call: TRBD2; v_call: TRBV7-3; clone_size: many; j_call: TRBJ2-5; cdr3_aa: CASSGGARETQYF; cdr3_nt: TGTGCCAGCTCCGGGGGGGCCAGAGAGACCCAGTACTTC
d_call: TRBD2; v_call: TRBV25-1; clone_size: many; j_call: TRBJ2-5; cdr3_aa: CASSASGTRGETQYF; cdr3_nt: TGTGCCAGCAGTGCTTCCGGGACTAGGGGAGAGACCCAGTACTTC
d_call: NA; v_call: TRBV19; clone_size: many; j_call: TRBJ2-7; cdr3_aa: CASSTGPASYEQYF; cdr3_nt: TGTGCCAGTAGTACGGGACCAGCCTCCTACGAGCAGTACTTC
d_call: NA; v_call: TRBV19; clone_size: few; j_call: TRBJ2-3; cdr3_aa: CASSLTERGGDHGTDTQYF; cdr3_nt: TGTGCCAGTAGTCTTACGGAGAGGGGTGGGGACCACGGCACAGATACGCAGTATTTT
d_call: NA; v_call: TRBV2; clone_size: few; j_call: TRBJ2-7; cdr3_aa: CASSEDRGEQYF; cdr3_nt: TGTGCCAGCAGTGAAGATAGGGGCGAGCAGTACTTC
d_call: NA; v_call: TRBV4-2; clone_size: NA; j_call: TRBJ1-3; cdr3_aa: CASSQEYRQEGNTIYF; cdr3_nt: TGTGCCAGCAGCCAAGAGTATCGACAGGAGGGAAACACCATATATTTT
d_call: TRBD2; v_call: TRBV11-1; clone_size: NA; j_call: TRBJ2-1; cdr3_aa: CASSPSTSGRHNEQFF; cdr3_nt: TGTGCCAGCAGCCCTTCGACTAGCGGGAGACACAATGAGCAGTTCTTC
d_call: NA; v_call: TRBV12-3/TRBV12-4; clone_size: few; j_call: TRBJ1-6; cdr3_aa: CASSQKGGSPLHF; cdr3_nt: TGTGCCAGCAGTCAAAAGGGCGGTTCACCCCTCCACTTT
d_call: NA; v_call: TRBV9; clone_size: NA; j_call: TRBJ2-3; cdr3_aa: CASSRQLFPSTDTQYF; cdr3_nt: TGTGCCAGCAGCAGACAGCTTTTCCCCTCCACAGATACGCAGTATTTT
d_call: TRBD1; v_call: TRBV24-1; clone_size: NA; j_call: TRBJ2-1; cdr3_aa: CATSDSGTGDFNEQFF; cdr3_nt: TGTGCCACCAGTGACTCCGGGACAGGGGATTTCAATGAGCAGTTCTTC
d_call: TRBD1; v_call: TRBV12-3/TRBV12-4; clone_size: many; j_call: TRBJ1-6; cdr3_aa: CASSSRDSNSPLHF; cdr3_nt: TGTGCCAGCAGTTCCCGGGACAGTAATTCACCCCTCCACTTT